This is a list of T cell receptor beta chains from one sample in a study of T-cell reconstitution after alpha-beta-depleted transplantation in children. TCRdb redid the calling of the PCR reads with MiXCR, one entry per CDR3 protein. The sample includes 200,000 to 300,000 distinct CDR3 sequences, about 12% seen only once; the top ten take about 2.4%. The sample here was PBMCs from the stem cell graft donor, taken from the stem cell graft. The receptors originated from a human donor who donated a stem cell graft to a child with acute lymphoblastic leukemia. Each CDR3 is given with its conserved first and last residue. The order of the fields is J gene, clone size, V gene, D gene, CDR3 protein, CDR3 DNA. The D gene is left open where the match is weak. Expanded clones are given a class, and other clones once, few, many or no size at all.

TRBJ2-5	many	TRBV7-2	TRBD2	CASSRQLAGGETQYF	TGTGCCAGCAGCCGACAGTTAGCGGGAGGAGAGACCCAGTACTTC
TRBJ1-2	.	TRBV12-3/TRBV12-4	.	CASSLKGSYGYTF	TGTGCCAGCAGTTTAAAAGGAAGCTATGGCTACACCTTC
TRBJ2-7	many	TRBV27	TRBD1	CASSSRIGQGFDEQYF	TGTGCCAGCAGTTCCCGAATTGGACAGGGTTTCGACGAGCAGTACTTC
TRBJ2-1	many	TRBV20-1	.	CSASPTTDYPYNEQFF	TGCAGTGCTAGCCCAACAACCGACTATCCCTACAATGAGCAGTTCTTC
TRBJ1-2	many	TRBV29-1	TRBD1	CSVVGTGRGGYTF	TGCAGCGTTGTTGGGACAGGAAGAGGCGGCTACACCTTC
TRBJ2-7	many	TRBV29-1	.	CSVGTLEQYF	TGCAGCGTCGGGACACTGGAGCAGTACTTC
TRBJ2-1	many	TRBV20-1	.	CSARDRGGTPSYNEQFF	TGCAGTGCTAGAGATAGGGGCGGGACCCCGTCATACAATGAGCAGTTCTTC
TRBJ2-4	many	TRBV12-3/TRBV12-4	.	CASGSRAKNIQYF	TGTGCCAGCGGATCTCGAGCCAAAAACATTCAGTACTTC
TRBJ1-1	.	TRBV7-2	.	CASSLIGENTEAFF	TGTGCCAGCAGCTTAATAGGAGAGAACACTGAAGCTTTCTTT
TRBJ2-3	many	TRBV5-1	.	CASSSHRDDTQYF	TGCGCCAGCAGCTCGCACAGGGATGATACGCAGTATTTT
TRBJ2-5	many	TRBV20-1	.	CSAIRPWGSRETQYF	TGCAGTGCTATCCGTCCATGGGGGTCCCGGGAGACCCAGTACTTC
TRBJ2-2	.	TRBV28	TRBD2	CASKPSGNTGELFF	TGTGCCAGCAAGCCTAGCGGTAACACCGGGGAGCTGTTTTTT
TRBJ1-1	many	TRBV7-2	.	CASSLVLQPEAFF	TGTGCCAGCAGCTTAGTGTTACAGCCCGAAGCTTTCTTT
TRBJ2-7	many	TRBV5-1	TRBD2	CASSLRSATSGTYEQYF	TGCGCCAGCAGCTTGCGAAGTGCGACTAGCGGTACCTACGAGCAGTACTTC
TRBJ1-1	many	TRBV12-3/TRBV12-4	.	CASSPTFRRENTEAFF	TGTGCCAGCAGCCCCACGTTCCGGAGGGAGAACACTGAAGCTTTCTTT
TRBJ2-7	many	TRBV9	.	CASSPGGYSYEQYF	TGTGCCAGCAGCCCCGGCGGCTACTCCTACGAGCAGTACTTC
TRBJ2-5	many	TRBV15	.	CATSRDEERGSQYF	TGTGCCACCAGCAGAGATGAGGAGAGGGGCTCCCAGTACTTC
TRBJ2-1	.	TRBV7-2	.	CASSLQSDNEQFF	TGTGCCAGCAGCTTACAATCTGACAATGAGCAGTTCTTC
TRBJ2-1	many	TRBV6-5	.	CASSYSKLYNEQFF	TGTGCCAGCAGTTACTCGAAGTTGTACAATGAGCAGTTCTTC
TRBJ2-1	many	TRBV9	TRBD1	CASSVTPGQPRNEQFF	TGTGCCAGCAGCGTAACCCCGGGACAGCCGCGCAATGAGCAGTTCTTC
TRBJ2-1	many	TRBV9	TRBD2	CASSPTSGSYEQFF	TGTGCCAGCAGTCCCACTAGCGGGAGCTATGAGCAGTTCTTC
TRBJ2-1	many	TRBV5-1	.	CASSLARSLGKDEQFF	TGCGCCAGCAGCTTGGCGCGAAGCCTGGGGAAGGATGAGCAGTTCTTC
TRBJ2-5	many	TRBV20-1	TRBD2	CSARAGGDVETQYF	TGCAGTGCTAGAGCCGGGGGGGACGTAGAGACCCAGTACTTC
TRBJ2-7	.	TRBV5-5	TRBD2	CASTIGPASGRYVQYF	TGTGCCAGCACCATAGGGCCGGCTAGCGGGAGATACGTGCAGTACTTC
TRBJ1-2	few	TRBV7-2	.	CASSLGGVWDYNYGYTF	TGTGCCAGCAGCTTAGGTGGTGTTTGGGACTATAACTATGGCTACACCTTC
TRBJ1-1	many	TRBV7-9	.	CASSLKGGNTEAFF	TGTGCCAGCAGCTTAAAGGGGGGGAACACTGAAGCTTTCTTT
TRBJ1-5	.	TRBV11-2	.	CASSPQGSAGQPQHF	TGTGCCAGCAGCCCTCAGGGCAGCGCGGGTCAGCCCCAGCATTTT
TRBJ2-7	many	TRBV10-1	.	CASSRDLSKLHEQYF	TGCGCCAGCAGTCGGGACCTTTCCAAACTCCACGAGCAGTACTTC
TRBJ2-1	many	TRBV7-7	TRBD2	CASSRGGGAYNEQFF	TGTGCCAGCAGCCGGGGCGGGGGGGCCTACAATGAGCAGTTCTTC
TRBJ2-2	many	TRBV5-5	.	CASSWTVNANTGELFF	TGTGCCAGCAGCTGGACAGTCAACGCGAACACCGGGGAGCTGTTTTTT
TRBJ1-3	.	TRBV29-1	.	CSVQQAKSGNTIYF	TGCAGCGTTCAACAGGCGAAGTCTGGAAACACCATATATTTT
TRBJ2-7	.	TRBV12-3/TRBV12-4	TRBD1	CASSPGTGRPYPSYEQYF	TGTGCCAGCAGTCCCGGGACAGGACGCCCCTACCCCTCCTACGAGCAGTACTTC
TRBJ1-5	many	TRBV10-2	.	CASSGNSNQPQHF	TGCGCCAGCAGTGGTAACAGCAATCAGCCCCAGCATTTT
TRBJ2-7	few	TRBV4-3	.	CASSQEAGPYEQYF	TGCGCCAGCAGCCAAGAAGCAGGCCCCTACGAGCAGTACTTC
TRBJ2-2	many	TRBV7-2	.	CASSLAPGTNTGELFF	TGTGCCAGCAGCTTAGCCCCGGGAACCAACACCGGGGAGCTGTTTTTT
TRBJ2-1	many	TRBV28	TRBD2	CASGTSGDTSSYNEQFF	TGTGCCAGCGGTACTAGCGGGGACACAAGCTCCTACAATGAGCAGTTCTTC
TRBJ1-5	.	TRBV19	.	CASTKGTVKSSNQPQHF	TGTGCCAGTACCAAAGGGACGGTAAAAAGTAGCAATCAGCCCCAGCATTTT
TRBJ2-7	many	TRBV9	.	CASSSSGGLLYEQYF	TGTGCCAGCAGCTCATCCGGGGGGCTCCTATACGAGCAGTACTTC
TRBJ2-1	many	TRBV5-6	.	CASSFQTIYNEQFF	TGTGCCAGCAGCTTCCAAACTATTTACAATGAGCAGTTCTTC
TRBJ2-7	many	TRBV20-1	.	CSARDRQLSYEQYF	TGCAGTGCTAGAGACAGGCAGCTTTCCTACGAGCAGTACTTC
TRBJ1-3	many	TRBV10-3	.	CAISPLKDTIYF	TGTGCCATCAGTCCGTTGAAGGACACCATATATTTT
TRBJ2-5	many	TRBV7-9	.	CANGPQEYQETQYF	TGTGCTAACGGGCCGCAAGAATACCAAGAGACCCAGTACTTC
TRBJ2-3	.	TRBV11-3	TRBD1	CASSSRTGGAGTDTQYF	TGTGCCAGCAGCTCGCGGACAGGGGGCGCAGGCACAGATACGCAGTATTTT
TRBJ2-3	many	TRBV7-8	.	CASSFKGADGTDTQYF	TGTGCCAGCAGCTTTAAAGGGGCGGATGGCACAGATACGCAGTATTTT
TRBJ2-1	.	TRBV4-1	TRBD2	CASSQDNWRESGNEQFF	TGCGCCAGCAGCCAAGATAATTGGCGGGAGTCCGGCAATGAGCAGTTCTTC
TRBJ2-7	once	TRBV29-1	.	CSVEDRGSSYEQYF	TGCAGCGTTGAAGATCGGGGCAGTTCCTACGAGCAGTACTTC
TRBJ2-5	.	TRBV11-2	.	CASSSRGTSQETQYF	TGTGCCAGCAGCTCGAGAGGGACATCCCAAGAGACCCAGTACTTC
TRBJ1-1	few	TRBV4-3	.	CASSQDDPGDPMNTEAFF	TGCGCCAGCAGCCAAGACGATCCAGGGGACCCCATGAACACTGAAGCTTTCTTT
TRBJ2-1	many	TRBV5-8	.	CASSLGTHTSEGQFF	TGTGCCAGCAGCTTGGGGACTCACACGTCCGAAGGGCAGTTCTTC
TRBJ2-6	many	TRBV27	.	CASSLGGHMAGANVLTF	TGTGCCAGCAGTTTGGGGGGGCATATGGCTGGGGCCAACGTCCTGACTTTC
TRBJ2-3	many	TRBV7-9	.	CASMSVPTDTQYF	TGTGCCAGTATGTCGGTTCCCACAGATACGCAGTATTTT
TRBJ2-6	many	TRBV5-1	.	CASSLLPFGANVLTF	TGCGCCAGCAGCTTGCTCCCTTTTGGGGCCAACGTCCTGACTTTC
TRBJ2-5	many	TRBV7-9	.	CASSPTRGGVETQYF	TGTGCCAGCAGCCCAACGAGGGGGGGAGTCGAGACCCAGTACTTC
TRBJ1-1	many	TRBV5-1	TRBD1	CASRWEGANTEAFF	TGCGCCAGCAGGTGGGAGGGGGCGAACACTGAAGCTTTCTTT